A single sample gave rise to the 23 T cell receptor beta chains below, sequenced in a study of PD-1 blockade in classical Hodgkin lymphoma. This table comes from immunoSEQ multiplex PCR, and its TCRdb copy is limited to in-frame clones, with some not included. The data contain some 30,000 clones, roughly nine tenths of them singletons. The sample's time point: newly diagnosed, previously untreated cHL patient sample. Purified CD4+ T cells were obtained from thawed PBMCs through magnetic negative selection. The source material was CD4+ T cells from blood. These receptors were obtained from a human donor with classical Hodgkin lymphoma.

This clone appeared once. The chain combines TRBV25-1 with TRBJ2-1, with TRBD2 matching 9 bases. CDR3 length equals 18 residues. After removal of 5 bases from V and 6 bases from J, the junction contained 17 bases not matched to a gene. The germline V gene has CDR1 MGHDK and CDR2 SYGVNS. In nucleotides, the CDR3 is TGTGCCAGCAGTCTGGGTAGCGGGAGAGTTCGTGAATTCAATGAGCAGTTCTTC. Translating it yields CASSLGSGRVREFNEQFF.

The chain couples TRBV28 to TRBJ2-7; D is undetermined. There are 21 residues in the CDR3. CDR1 and CDR2 (germline): MDHEN, SYDVKM. The V end lost 2 bases, the J end lost 4 bases, and 33 bases lay between the germline ends. CDR3 DNA: TGTGCCAGCAGTTTAAAGGGTCTGATGGAACGTGTAGGTGGGTACCAATACGAGCAGTACGTC. Translated: CASSLKGLMERVGGYQYEQYV.

This sequence joins TRBV30 and TRBJ2-7; D may be TRBD2 (5 bases). The ends were cut back, 2 bases at V and 7 bases at J, with 18 bases in the middle. Germline CDR1 and CDR2: GTSNPN and SVGIG (reference sequence). The length of the CDR3 is 14 residues. CDR3 nucleotide sequence: TGTGCCTGGAGTCTACGGAGTCAAGGCGGGGAGCAGTACGTC. It is translated as CAWSLRSQGGEQYV.

The chain uses TRBV6-5 and TRBJ2-7; TRBD1 might be the D (5 bases). The CDR3 covers 16 residues. Germline loops: CDR1 MNHEY, CDR2 SVGAGI. V lost 2 bases and J 6 bases, leaving 20 bases between the germline ends. The CDR3 DNA sequence: TGTGCCAGCAGTTACGACCGCAGGGCCTTATTTGTCGAGCAGTACTTC. Encoded protein: CASSYDRRALFVEQYF.

The rearrangement uses TRBV6-1 and TRBJ1-3; D uncertain. The CDR3 consists of 14 residues. The germline gives CDR1 MNHNS, CDR2 SASEGT. The V end lost 2 bases, the J end lost 4 bases, and 9 bases lay between the germline ends. Here the CDR3 reads CASSEQAHGNTIYF. CDR3 coding DNA: TGTGCCAGCAGTGAACAAGCGCACGGAAACACCATATATTTT.

This chain links TRBV30 with TRBJ1-5, with unresolved D. The CDR3 is 14 amino acids. Per germline, CDR1 GTSNPN and CDR2 SVGIG (reference sequence). Trimming left V 5 bases short and J 11 bases short, with 22 bases between. CDR3 in amino acids: CAWGPRGGRQAQHF. The CDR3 DNA reads TGTGCCTGGGGCCCTCGGGGAGGTCGGCAGGCCCAGCATTTT.

V gene TRBV5-1 combines with J gene TRBJ2-5; a weak D match, TRBD1 (5 bases). CDR1 is SGHRS and CDR2 is YFSETQ in the germline V gene. Trimming stripped 1 base from V and 3 bases from J, with 13 bases between. This CDR3 is 15 amino acids long. CDR3 loop: CASSLMGQGEETQYF. The CDR3, as DNA: TGCGCCAGCAGCTTGATGGGTCAGGGTGAAGAGACCCAGTACTTC.

V and J are TRBV18 and TRBJ1-2, with D maybe TRBD1 (6 bases). V lost 3 bases, J lost 2 bases, and 13 bases lay in between. The V gene's germline CDR1 is KGHSH and CDR2 LQKENI. This CDR3 contains 15 residues. The CDR3, as DNA: TGTGCCAGCTCACCGCGAGAAGGGGGGAACTATGGCTACACCTTC. It codes for CASSPREGGNYGYTF.

The CDR3 loop is CASNAGTTKNIQYF. The CDR3 region has the DNA TGTGCCAGCAACGCGGGGACGACCAAAAACATTCAGTACTTC. The rearrangement links TRBV28 to TRBJ2-4; D is possibly TRBD2 (6 bases). Germline CDR1 and CDR2: MDHEN and SYDVKM. The V end was cut by 7 bases, the J end by 2 bases, with 12 bases between. This CDR3 is built from 14 residues.

The chain carries TRBV27 and TRBJ1-2; the D gene is possibly TRBD1 (5 bases). In germline, CDR1 is MNHEY, CDR2 SMNVEV (reference sequence). The CDR3 covers 15 residues. V was pared by 2 bases and J by 5 bases, with 15 bases between. CDR3 nucleotides: TGTGCCAGCAGTTTAAGAGGGGCCCGCCCTTATGGCTACACCTTC. As protein: CASSLRGARPYGYTF.

V is TRBV9 and J is TRBJ2-5; tentative D call: TRBD2 (6 bases). The CDR3 contains 15 residues. Per the germline V gene, CDR1 is SGDLS and CDR2 is YYNGEE. The ends were cut back, 6 bases at V and 5 bases at J, with 20 bases in the middle. The CDR3: CASTKSSGPAETQYF. CDR3 nucleotides: TGTGCCAGCACCAAAAGCAGCGGGCCAGCCGAGACCCAGTACTTC.

The chain joins TRBV7-9 to TRBJ2-5; TRBD2 aligns across 9 bases. The CDR3 length is 17 residues. Trimming cost V 5 bases and J 2 bases; bases outside gene matches: 12. Germline CDR1 and CDR2: SEHNR and FQNEAQ (reference sequence). The CDR3 protein is CASSPQLVAGGQETQYF. CDR3 DNA sequence: TGTGCCAGCAGCCCCCAATTAGTGGCGGGAGGGCAAGAGACCCAGTACTTC.

The chain has TRBV5-1 and TRBJ2-2, with 9 bases aligning to TRBD1. V was pared by 4 bases and J by 6 bases, with 7 bases of the junction left unmatched. The CDR3 spans 15 residues. The germline V gene has CDR1 SGHRS and CDR2 YFSETQ. The CDR3 sequence is CASSTDRGNAGELFF. For the CDR3, the DNA is TGCGCCAGCAGCACGGACAGGGGCAATGCCGGGGAGCTGTTTTTT.

The V and J genes are TRBV2 and TRBJ1-4; D not certain. This CDR3 is built from 13 residues. Trimming stripped 2 bases from V and 5 bases from J, with 6 bases between. The germline gives CDR1 SNHLY, CDR2 FYNNEI. CDR3 DNA sequence: TGTGCCAGCAGTGAACAGCTGAATGAAAAACTGTTTTTT. Translating gives CASSEQLNEKLFF.

This clone turned up a few times. The chain recombines TRBV20-1 with TRBJ2-1, with no clear D. The CDR3 loop spans 11 amino acids. V lost 2 bases and J lost 10, with 9 bases in between. From germline, CDR1 is DFQATT and CDR2 SNEGSKA (reference sequence). Here the CDR3 reads CSARPMIEQFF. The DNA of the CDR3 is TGCAGTGCTAGACCCATGATCGAGCAGTTCTTC.

This sequence joins TRBV19 and TRBJ2-7; 9 nucleotides align to TRBD1. The germline CDR1 and CDR2 sequences are LNHDA and SQIVND (reference sequence). CDR3 size: 16 residues. V was pared by 4 bases and J by 1 base, with 8 bases of the junction left unmatched. In DNA, the CDR3 is TGTGCCAGTAGTAGGCATTGGGGACAGGGTTCCTACGAGCAGTACTTC. Residues: CASSRHWGQGSYEQYF.

This chain joins TRBV2 and TRBJ2-5, with 8 positions matching TRBD1. V dropped 4 bases and J dropped 4; count of bases not matched to a gene: 5. The germline V gene has CDR1 SNHLY and CDR2 FYNNEI. The CDR3 is 14 amino acids. The CDR3, as DNA: TGTGCCAGCAGTGGGCAGGGGGCGGGAGAGACCCAGTACTTC. It is translated as CASSGQGAGETQYF.

CDR3 sequence (DNA): TGTGCCAGCAGTTTAAAGGTGGGAGTGGCCCAGTACTTC. Its translation: CASSLKVGVAQYF. The gene calls are TRBV28 and TRBJ2-5; D may be TRBD2 (5 bases). Per germline, CDR1 MDHEN and CDR2 SYDVKM. V was pared by 2 bases and J by 9 bases, with 13 bases between. This CDR3 is built from 13 residues.

The V gene is TRBV27, the J gene TRBJ1-4, with 8 positions matching TRBD1. CDR3 length: 16 amino acids. J gave up 8 bases and V 3 bases, and 11 bases lay outside the gene matches. CDR1 and CDR2 (germline): MNHEY, SMNVEV (reference sequence). The CDR3 DNA reads as TGTGCCAGCAGTTTTGTTTGGACAGGGAGGTTAGAAAAACTGTTTTTT. Protein sequence: CASSFVWTGRLEKLFF.

The chain couples TRBV19 to TRBJ1-5; no reliable D call. Trimming stripped 0 bases from V and 7 bases from J, with 7 bases between. This CDR3 contains 13 residues. CDR1 is LNHDA, CDR2 SQIVND, per germline (reference sequence). The CDR3 DNA sequence: TGTGCCAGTAGTATAGATTTTACCCAGCCCCAGCATTTT. It specifies CASSIDFTQPQHF.

V is TRBV11-1 and J is TRBJ2-2, with D hard to call. V dropped 0 bases and J dropped 0 bases, with 2 bases sitting between them. Germline loops: CDR1 SGHAT, CDR2 FQDESV (reference sequence). The CDR3 is made up of 14 amino acids. In nucleotides, the CDR3 is TGTGCCAGCAGCTTAGCAGCGAACACCGGGGAGCTGTTTTTT. The encoded protein is CASSLAANTGELFF.

This clone has just one count. The CDR3 sequence: CASRRKGGTYNEQFF. DNA for the CDR3: TGCGCCAGCAGACGGAAGGGTGGGACCTACAATGAGCAGTTCTTC. The chain employs TRBV10-2 and TRBJ2-1; D is undetermined. Germline V lookup: CDR1 WSHSY, CDR2 SAAADI. The CDR3 has 15 amino acids. The germline V and J ends were trimmed by 6 bases and 2 bases, with 14 bases remaining between them.

This sequence joins TRBV5-1 and TRBJ2-5, with D uncertain. V was pared by 0 bases and J by 1 base, with 7 bases between. Germline CDR1 reads SGHRS; CDR2 reads YFSETQ. CDR3 length equals 14 residues. Here the CDR3 reads CASSLVHSQETQYF. The CDR3 nucleotides read TGCGCCAGCAGCTTGGTCCACTCCCAAGAGACCCAGTACTTC.